Presented here are 29 T cell receptor beta chains from one specimen sequenced in a study of brain T cells in children with intractable seizures. Measured with immunoSEQ multiplex PCR; TCRdb has only the in-frame clones, and not every one. The table records 80,000 or so clones, about 93% of them present only once. The sequencing used peripheral blood, collected at surgery. The origin of the receptors is a girl aged 2 to 9 with Rasmussen encephalitis and intractable seizures.

This clone has only a few counts. The chain couples TRBV3-1 (or the pseudogene TRBV3-2) to TRBJ1-6; D is perhaps TRBD1 (6 bases). Germline V gene sequence: CDR1 LGHDT, CDR2 YNNKEL (reference sequence). The CDR3 extends over 13 amino acids. Deletions cut 4 bases from V and 9 bases from J, with 10 bases between. This CDR3 is CASSRTQGSPLHF. DNA of the CDR3: TGTGCCAGCAGCCGAACACAGGGTTCACCCCTCCACTTT.

The chain is built from TRBV9 and TRBJ1-6; D is possibly TRBD1 (5 bases). Germline-derived CDR1 and CDR2 are SGDLS and YYNGEE. The V gene lost 0 bases and the J gene lost 6 bases, with 10 bases spanning the gap. The CDR3 spans 15 residues. The CDR3 here is CASSVGRARNSPLHF. The CDR3, as DNA: TGTGCCAGCAGCGTAGGCAGGGCCCGTAATTCACCCCTCCACTTT.

The V and J genes are TRBV18 and TRBJ1-6; D gene ambiguous. The V end was cut by 2 bases, the J end by 9 bases, with 11 bases between. CDR1 is KGHSH and CDR2 is LQKENI in the germline V gene. This CDR3 comprises 14 residues. The CDR3 is CASSPEGRSSPLHF. CDR3 nucleotide sequence: TGTGCCAGCTCACCAGAAGGGAGAAGTTCACCCCTCCACTTT.

This clone appeared a few times. The chain has TRBV7-8 and TRBJ1-3; D gene uncertain. The CDR3 is 16 amino acids. Germline CDR1 is SGHVS and CDR2 is FQNEAQ. V lost 5 bases, J lost 0 bases, and 14 bases lay in between. The CDR3: CASSHQLGSSGNTIYF. CDR3 bases: TGTGCCAGCAGCCACCAGTTAGGGAGCTCTGGAAACACCATATATTTT.

This chain joins TRBV2 and TRBJ2-2, with D perhaps TRBD2 (6 bases). The germline V and J ends were trimmed by 0 bases and 6 bases, with 20 bases remaining between them. There are 18 residues in the CDR3. The germline V gene encodes CDR1 SNHLY and CDR2 FYNNEI. DNA for the CDR3: TGTGCCAGCAGTGAAGCTAGGAGTGGCGGGGTGCTGGCCGGGGAGCTGTTTTTT. The encoded protein is CASSEARSGGVLAGELFF.

The chain links TRBV3-1 (or the pseudogene TRBV3-2) to TRBJ1-3; D unclear. The ends were cut back, 1 base at V and 0 bases at J, with 13 bases in the middle. CDR3 length: 17 residues. Germline V gene data show CDR1 as LGHDT and CDR2 as YNNKEL (reference sequence). The CDR3 nucleotides are TGTGCCAGCAGCCAAGTGTTCCGGGGATACTCTGGAAACACCATATATTTT. This codes for CASSQVFRGYSGNTIYF.

This clone has a single count. This chain uses TRBV6-5 with TRBJ1-6, with 8 bases aligning to TRBD1. The CDR3 extends over 15 amino acids. Germline trimming cut 6 bases from V and 7 bases from J; bases unmatched to any gene: 8. The germline gives CDR1 MNHEY, CDR2 SVGAGI. The CDR3 spells CASSLRQGWNSPLHF. The CDR3 nucleotides read TGTGCCAGCAGCCTCCGACAGGGGTGGAATTCACCCCTCCACTTT.

The chain couples TRBV7-6 to TRBJ1-4; the D is unclear. V was trimmed by 4 bases and J by 11 bases, leaving 8 bases between them. From germline, CDR1 is SGHVS and CDR2 FNYEAQ. This CDR3 region has 11 residues. DNA for the CDR3: TGTGCCAGCAGCTCCCAAGGGAAACTGTTTTTT. Translated, it gives CASSSQGKLFF.

The J gene is TRBJ1-3, the V gene TRBV28, with D perhaps TRBD1 (5 bases). With 5 bases removed from V and 3 bases from J, the gap between germline ends came to 11 bases. Germline V gene lookup returns CDR1 MDHEN and CDR2 SYDVKM. This CDR3 is 14 amino acids long. The CDR3 nucleotides are TGTGCCAGCAGTCTTCAGGGAAGTGGAAACACCATATATTTT. It encodes CASSLQGSGNTIYF.

Concerning this clone itself: At one of its ends the junction is not consistent with the germline gene, which may arise from a read error. This rearrangement joins TRBV19 to TRBJ2-7; D might be TRBD1 (5 bases). The J call is in doubt because the DNA end fits TRBJ2-1 better. The CDR3 sequence is 17 residues long. Germline V gene data show CDR1 as LNHDA and CDR2 as SQIVND (reference sequence). The CDR3 here is CASSVDLRAGKPYEQFF. The CDR3 coding sequence is TGTGCGAGTAGTGTGGATCTCAGGGCAGGGAAACCCTACGAGCAGTTCTTC.

The chain is built from TRBV28 and TRBJ2-7; no clear D. V was cut by 3 bases and J by 3 bases, with 15 bases left in between. The germline V gene has CDR1 MDHEN and CDR2 SYDVKM. The CDR3 runs to 15 residues. The CDR3: CASSFRIKDVYEQYF. DNA for the CDR3: TGTGCCAGCAGTTTCCGGATCAAGGACGTCTACGAGCAGTACTTC.

The chain joins TRBV7-6 to TRBJ2-3, with 8 bases that match TRBD1. V lost 1 base and J lost 3; bases outside the gene matches: 6. Germline CDR1 and CDR2: SGHVS and FNYEAQ. The CDR3 spans 16 residues. CDR3 sequence: CASSLGSGGATDTQYF. The CDR3 nucleotides read TGTGCCAGCAGCTTAGGCTCAGGGGGCGCGACAGATACGCAGTATTTT.

The chain recombines TRBV12-3 or TRBV12-4 with TRBJ1-2; no reliable D call. The ends were cut back, 2 bases at V and 7 bases at J, with 11 bases in the middle. This CDR3 spans 13 amino acids. The CDR3 spells CASSLSCCGGYTF. The CDR3, as DNA: TGTGCCAGCAGTTTATCTTGCTGTGGTGGCTACACCTTC.

The gene calls are TRBV6-7 and TRBJ2-1; no clear D gene. TRBV6-7 is noted as an ORF with a role that remains uncertain. CDR3 length: 12 residues. V lost 5 bases, J lost 7 bases, and 9 bases lay in between. Here the CDR3 reads CASSHKKNEQFF. The CDR3 bases are TGTGCCAGCAGTCACAAAAAGAATGAGCAGTTCTTC.

This clone appeared a single time. The chain joins TRBV27 to TRBJ2-1; 8 nucleotides match TRBD2. This CDR3 contains 17 residues. V lost 7 bases and J lost 1; bases outside the gene matches: 12. Germline values: CDR1 MNHEY, CDR2 SMNVEV (reference sequence). The CDR3 DNA sequence: TGTGCCAGCACCCTTTTGAACGGGGGGGCATCCTACAATGAGCAGTTCTTC. This codes for CASTLLNGGASYNEQFF.

The V call is TRBV19, the J call TRBJ1-1, with D perhaps matching TRBD1 (6 bases). This CDR3 region has 16 residues. Germline assignment: CDR1 LNHDA and CDR2 SQIVND (reference sequence). Trimming shortened V by 3 bases and J by 4 bases, and 18 bases separated the two germline ends. Here the CDR3 DNA reads TGTGCCAGTAGTATGTTAGCAGGGGTAGGGAGCACTGAAGCTTTCTTT. Protein sequence: CASSMLAGVGSTEAFF.

The chain has TRBV5-6 and TRBJ1-5; no clear D gene. Between the trimmed V and J ends, which lost 1 base and 7 bases, there was a span of 6 bases. The CDR3 loop spans 12 amino acids. Germline values: CDR1 SGHDT, CDR2 YYEEEE. The CDR3: CASSLLRQPQHF. In nucleotides, the CDR3 is TGTGCCAGCAGCTTGTTAAGGCAGCCCCAGCATTTT.

This clone was found a few times. The chain uses TRBV5-4 and TRBJ1-2, with unresolved D. CDR3 size: 9 residues. The V gene lost 3 bases and the J gene lost 6 bases, with 0 bases spanning the gap. Germline V gene lookup returns CDR1 SGHNT and CDR2 YYREEE (reference sequence). CDR3 bases: TGTGCCAGCAGCTATGGCTACACCTTC. Its protein product is CASSYGYTF. Complete variable domain (other parts from reference TRBV5-4 and TRBJ1-2): ETGVTQSPTHLIKTRGQQVTLRCSSQSGHNTVSWYQQALGQGPQFIFQYYREEENGRGNFPPRFSGLQFPNYSSELNVNALELDDSALYLCASSYGYTFGSGTRLTVV.

The chain uses TRBV6-5 and TRBJ2-7; 7 bases agree with TRBD1. The CDR3 consists of 14 residues. V gave up 5 bases and J gave up 3 bases; unmatched junction bases: 7. Germline-derived CDR1 and CDR2 are MNHEY and SVGAGI. The CDR3 DNA reads as TGTGCCAGCAGTCGACAGGGAGTCTACTACGAGCAGTACTTC. This sequence encodes CASSRQGVYYEQYF.

This rearrangement joins TRBV2 to TRBJ1-3; 8 nucleotides match TRBD1. This CDR3 is built from 19 residues. The J segment lost 0 bases and the V segment lost 4 bases, leaving 14 bases of the junction unmatched. Per the germline V gene, CDR1 is SNHLY and CDR2 is FYNNEI. The CDR3 spells CASSVPIPRTGSSGNTIYF. The CDR3, as DNA: TGTGCCAGCAGTGTCCCTATTCCTCGGACAGGGAGCTCTGGAAACACCATATATTTT.

The J gene is TRBJ1-4, the V gene TRBV15; D not resolved. The V gene's germline CDR1 is LNHNV and CDR2 YYDKDF (reference sequence). This CDR3 is built from 17 residues. Trimming took 0 bases from V and 7 from J, leaving 18 bases between them. This CDR3 reads CATSRDMVRVRGEKLFF. In nucleotides, the CDR3 is TGTGCCACCAGCAGAGATATGGTCCGGGTCCGTGGTGAAAAACTGTTTTTT.

This chain uses TRBV5-1 with TRBJ1-5, with D unclear. The CDR3 spans 14 residues. The V gene's germline CDR1 is SGHRS and CDR2 YFSETQ. Deletions cut 4 bases from V and 3 bases from J, with 11 bases between. CDR3 loop: CASSPGYSNQPQHF. The DNA for the CDR3 is TGCGCCAGCAGCCCCGGGTACTCCAATCAGCCCCAGCATTTT.

This CDR3 is CASSLGTTHTEAFF. CDR3 coding DNA: TGCGCCAGCAGCTTGGGAACGACCCACACTGAAGCTTTCTTT. The chain recombines TRBV5-1 with TRBJ1-1, with D hard to call. Germline assignment: CDR1 SGHRS and CDR2 YFSETQ. V was shortened by 0 bases and J by 3 bases, with 9 bases between the two germline ends. The CDR3 loop spans 14 amino acids.

The rearrangement links TRBV2 to TRBJ1-2; 8 nucleotides match TRBD1. This CDR3 is built from 13 residues. V shed 6 bases and J 3 bases; nucleotides not matched to a gene: 3. Germline loops: CDR1 SNHLY, CDR2 FYNNEI. The CDR3 is CASRYRGDYGYTF. The CDR3 DNA reads TGTGCCAGCAGGTACAGGGGGGACTATGGCTACACCTTC.

The chain recombines TRBV13 with TRBJ2-5; D is perhaps TRBD1 (6 bases). CDR3 length equals 14 residues. V was shortened by 4 bases and J by 5 bases, with 14 bases between the two germline ends. Germline CDR1 PRHDT, CDR2 FYEKMQ (reference sequence). CDR3 amino acids: CASSSRGGWETQYF. The CDR3 nucleotides are TGTGCCAGCAGCTCCAGGGGCGGGTGGGAGACCCAGTACTTC.

The rearrangement joins TRBV28 to TRBJ1-2; D unclear. The CDR3 runs to 13 residues. Germline CDR1 is MDHEN and CDR2 is SYDVKM. V lost 4 bases, J lost 0 bases, and 6 bases lay in between. The CDR3 region has the DNA TGTGCCAGCAGTTATAAAGCTAACTATGGCTACACCTTC. Translation gives CASSYKANYGYTF.

This rearrangement joins TRBV21-1 to TRBJ2-7. TRBV21-1 is labeled a pseudogene. The length of the CDR3 is 10 residues. In DNA form, the CDR3 reads TGTCCGAAGGGGGACTCAAAGCAGTACTTC. Translation gives CPKGDSKQYF.

J is TRBJ1-1 and V is TRBV2; D gene unclear. Deletions cut 10 bases from V and 1 base from J, with 7 bases between. CDR1 is SNHLY, CDR2 FYNNEI, per germline. The CDR3 consists of 11 residues. Here the CDR3 DNA reads TGTGCCACCCCAGGGAACACTGAAGCTTTCTTT. Residues: CATPGNTEAFF.

J is TRBJ1-1 and V is TRBV9, with 7 bases fitting TRBD1. The V and J ends lost 4 bases and 5 bases, in that order; junction bases with no gene match: 11. Germline CDR1 and CDR2: SGDLS and YYNGEE. This CDR3 contains 15 residues. The DNA of the CDR3 is TGTGCCAGCAGCCCGATAAGCAGGGGGAAGACTGAAGCTTTCTTT. Protein sequence: CASSPISRGKTEAFF.